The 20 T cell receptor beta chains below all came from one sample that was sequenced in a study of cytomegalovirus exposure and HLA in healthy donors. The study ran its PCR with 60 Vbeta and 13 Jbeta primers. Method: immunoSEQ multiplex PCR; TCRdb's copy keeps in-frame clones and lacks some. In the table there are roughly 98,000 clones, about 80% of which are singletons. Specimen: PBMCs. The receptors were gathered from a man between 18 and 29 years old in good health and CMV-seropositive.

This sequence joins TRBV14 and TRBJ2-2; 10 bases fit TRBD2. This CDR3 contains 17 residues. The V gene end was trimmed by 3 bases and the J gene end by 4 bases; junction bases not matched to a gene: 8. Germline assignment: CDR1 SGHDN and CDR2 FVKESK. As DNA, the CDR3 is TGTGCCAGCAGCCAGGACTATCGACTAGCGGGCACCGGGGAGCTGTTTTTT. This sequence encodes CASSQDYRLAGTGELFF.

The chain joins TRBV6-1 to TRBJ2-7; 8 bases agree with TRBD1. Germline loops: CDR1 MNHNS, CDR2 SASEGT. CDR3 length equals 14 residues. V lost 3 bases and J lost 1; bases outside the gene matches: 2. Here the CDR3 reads CASSDYRGSYEQYF. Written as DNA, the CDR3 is TGTGCCAGCAGTGACTACAGGGGGTCCTACGAGCAGTACTTC.

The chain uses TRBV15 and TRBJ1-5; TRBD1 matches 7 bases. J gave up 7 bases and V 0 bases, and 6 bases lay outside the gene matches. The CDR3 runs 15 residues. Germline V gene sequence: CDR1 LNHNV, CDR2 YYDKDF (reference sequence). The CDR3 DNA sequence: TGTGCCACCAGCAGAGATCGGCAGGGGGGACAGCCCCAGCATTTT. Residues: CATSRDRQGGQPQHF. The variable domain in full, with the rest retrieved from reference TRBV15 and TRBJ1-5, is DAMVIQNPRYQVTQFGKPVTLSCSQTLNHNVMYWYQQKSSQAPKLLFHYYDKDFNNEADTPDNFQSRRPNTSFCFLDIRSPGLGDTAMYLCATSRDRQGGQPQHFGDGTRLSIL.

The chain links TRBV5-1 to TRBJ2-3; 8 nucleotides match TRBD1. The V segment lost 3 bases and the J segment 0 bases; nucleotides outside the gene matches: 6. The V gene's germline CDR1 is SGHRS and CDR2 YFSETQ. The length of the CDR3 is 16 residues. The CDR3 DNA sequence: TGCGCCAGCAGCTCGACAGGGGTTCCTAGCACAGATACGCAGTATTTT. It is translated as CASSSTGVPSTDTQYF.

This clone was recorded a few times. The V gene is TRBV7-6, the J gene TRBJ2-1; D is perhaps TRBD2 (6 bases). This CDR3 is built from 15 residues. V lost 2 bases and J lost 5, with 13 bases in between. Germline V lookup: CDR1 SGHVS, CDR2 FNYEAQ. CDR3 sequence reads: CASSLSPGLNNEQFF. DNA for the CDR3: TGTGCCAGCAGCTTATCGCCGGGACTGAACAATGAGCAGTTCTTC.

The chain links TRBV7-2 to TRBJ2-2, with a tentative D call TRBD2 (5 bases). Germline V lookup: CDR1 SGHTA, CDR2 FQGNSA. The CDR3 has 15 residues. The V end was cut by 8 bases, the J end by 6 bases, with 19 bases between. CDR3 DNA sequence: TGTGCCAGCTCTCGGGGAAGGGTTGTAGCCGGGGAGCTGTTTTTT. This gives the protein CASSRGRVVAGELFF.

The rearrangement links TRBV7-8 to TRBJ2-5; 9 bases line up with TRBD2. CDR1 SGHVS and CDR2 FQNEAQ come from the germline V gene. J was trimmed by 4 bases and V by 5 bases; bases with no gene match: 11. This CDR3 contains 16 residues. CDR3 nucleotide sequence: TGTGCCAGCAGCCCCAGGGATAGGACTAGCGTAGAGACCCAGTACTTC. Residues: CASSPRDRTSVETQYF.

The CDR3 DNA reads as TGTGCCAGACTCTTCCCCCGCACAGATACGCAGTATTTT. Its translation: CARLFPRTDTQYF. This chain connects TRBV19 to TRBJ2-3; D is undetermined. Germline V gene sequence: CDR1 LNHDA, CDR2 SQIVND (reference sequence). V gave up 9 bases and J gave up 1 base, with 11 bases separating them. This CDR3 spans 13 amino acids.

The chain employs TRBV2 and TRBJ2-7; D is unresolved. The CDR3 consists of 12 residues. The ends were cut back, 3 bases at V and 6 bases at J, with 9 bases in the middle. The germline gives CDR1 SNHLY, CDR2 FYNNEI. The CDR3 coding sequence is TGTGCCAGCAGTGATTTCAGTGGCGAGCAGTACTTC. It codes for CASSDFSGEQYF.

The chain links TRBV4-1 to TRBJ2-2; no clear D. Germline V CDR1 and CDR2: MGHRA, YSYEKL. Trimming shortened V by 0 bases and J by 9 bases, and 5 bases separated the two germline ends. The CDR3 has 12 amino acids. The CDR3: CASSQDLRELFF. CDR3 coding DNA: TGCGCCAGCAGCCAAGATCTTAGGGAGCTGTTTTTT.

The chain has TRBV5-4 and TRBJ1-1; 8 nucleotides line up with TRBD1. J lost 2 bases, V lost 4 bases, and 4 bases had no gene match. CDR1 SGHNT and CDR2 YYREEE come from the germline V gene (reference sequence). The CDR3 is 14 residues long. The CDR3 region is CASSVRGPNTEAFF. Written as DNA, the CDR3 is TGTGCCAGCAGCGTCAGGGGGCCTAACACTGAAGCTTTCTTT.

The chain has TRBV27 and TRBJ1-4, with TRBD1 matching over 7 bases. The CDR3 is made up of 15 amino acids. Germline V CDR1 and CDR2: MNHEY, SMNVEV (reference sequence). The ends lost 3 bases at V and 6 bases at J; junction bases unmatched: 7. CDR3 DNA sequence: TGTGCCAGCAGTTTTCGGGAAGGGGGCGATGAAAAACTGTTTTTT. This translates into CASSFREGGDEKLFF. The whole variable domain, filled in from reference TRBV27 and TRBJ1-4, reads EAQVTQNPRYLITVTGKKLTVTCSQNMNHEYMSWYRQDPGLGLRQIYYSMNVEVTDKGDVPEGYKVSRKEKRNFPLILESPSPNQTSLYFCASSFREGGDEKLFFGSGTQLSVL.

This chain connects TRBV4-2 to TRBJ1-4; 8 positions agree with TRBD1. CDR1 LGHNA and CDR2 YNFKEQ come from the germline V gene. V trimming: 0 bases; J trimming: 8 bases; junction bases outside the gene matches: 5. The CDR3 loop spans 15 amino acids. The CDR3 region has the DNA TGTGCCAGCAGCCAAGATCCCGACAGGGGAGAAAAACTGTTTTTT. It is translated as CASSQDPDRGEKLFF.

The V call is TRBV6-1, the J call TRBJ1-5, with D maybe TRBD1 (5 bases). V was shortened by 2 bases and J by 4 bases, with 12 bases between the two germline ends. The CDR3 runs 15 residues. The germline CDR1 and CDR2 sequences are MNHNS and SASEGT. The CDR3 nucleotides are TGTGCCAGCAGTGAATTCCCGCGGGGGAATCAGCCCCAGCATTTT. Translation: CASSEFPRGNQPQHF.

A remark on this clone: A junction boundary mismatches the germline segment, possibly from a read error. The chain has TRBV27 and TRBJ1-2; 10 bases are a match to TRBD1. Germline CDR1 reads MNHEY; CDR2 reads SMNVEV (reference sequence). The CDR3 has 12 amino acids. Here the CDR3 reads CASSPGQGQVFF. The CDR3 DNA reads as TGTGCCAGCAGCCCGGGACAGGGGCAGGTGTTCTTC.

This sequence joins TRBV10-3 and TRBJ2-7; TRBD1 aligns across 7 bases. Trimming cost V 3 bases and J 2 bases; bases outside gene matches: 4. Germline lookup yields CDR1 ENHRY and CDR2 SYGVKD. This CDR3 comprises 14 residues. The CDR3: CAISDSQGAYEQYF. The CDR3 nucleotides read TGTGCCATCAGTGATAGCCAGGGGGCCTACGAGCAGTACTTC.

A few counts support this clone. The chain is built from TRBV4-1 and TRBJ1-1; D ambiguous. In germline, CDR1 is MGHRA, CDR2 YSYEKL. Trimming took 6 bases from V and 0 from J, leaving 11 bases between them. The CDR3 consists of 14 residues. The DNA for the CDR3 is TGCGCCAGCAGAGGAGTTGGGTTGAACACTGAAGCTTTCTTT. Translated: CASRGVGLNTEAFF.

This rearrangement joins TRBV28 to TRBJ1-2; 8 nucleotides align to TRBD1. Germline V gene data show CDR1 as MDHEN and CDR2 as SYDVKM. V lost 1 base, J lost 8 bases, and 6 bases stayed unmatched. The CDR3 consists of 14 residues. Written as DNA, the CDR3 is TGTGCCAGCAGTTTATTGGGACAGGCCGGGGGCTACACCTTC. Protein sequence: CASSLLGQAGGYTF.

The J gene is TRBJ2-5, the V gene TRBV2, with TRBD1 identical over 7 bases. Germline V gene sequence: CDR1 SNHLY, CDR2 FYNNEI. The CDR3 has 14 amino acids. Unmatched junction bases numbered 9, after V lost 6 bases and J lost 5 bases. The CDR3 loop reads CASRRTGVGETQYF. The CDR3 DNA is TGTGCCAGCAGGCGTACAGGGGTCGGGGAGACCCAGTACTTC.

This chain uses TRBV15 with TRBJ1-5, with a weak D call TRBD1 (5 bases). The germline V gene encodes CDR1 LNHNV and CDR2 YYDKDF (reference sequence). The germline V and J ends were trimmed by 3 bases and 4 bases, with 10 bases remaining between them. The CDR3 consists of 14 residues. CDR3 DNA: TGTGCCACCAGCAGGCAGGGTCCAAATCAGCCCCAGCATTTT. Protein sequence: CATSRQGPNQPQHF.